This T cell receptor (beta chain) appears in the sequencing data of a study of immune aging and cytomegalovirus after organ transplant listed by TCRdb under 2021. Background on the whole study: Three-drug immunosuppression with prednisone, tacrolimus, and mycophenolate was given to all transplant recipients.

Library method: single-cell sequencing. TCRdb shows the sequencer as Illumina NovaSeq 6000. The BD Rhapsody Targeted mRNA and AbSeq Reagent Kit, in a microwell format, was used for cell capture and library preparation. Libraries were prepared to cover TCR, sample tags, AbSeq, and targeted mRNA from the Human T-Cell Expression Panel plus custom TOX and TOX2 primers. Libraries were sequenced on an Illumina NovaSeq. In the original analysis: The analysis covered approximately 9,900 cells in total, of which fewer than 8,500 were CD8 T cells and 4494 were CD8 T cells with an identifiable TCR CDR3. Raw data were processed with the BD Rhapsody Targeted Analysis Pipeline with V(D)J processing on the Seven Bridges Genomics platform. SeqGeq 1.6.0 was used for quality control, Sample Tag demultiplexing with Lex-BDSMK, clone identification with VDJ Explorer, and Seurat clustering. Clones making up <1% of CD8 T cells were classified as non-expanded, and clones making up >2.5% of the sample were classified as clonal expansions. The raw public reads went through TCRdb reprocessing: fastp at Q25, MiXCR clone calling, in-frame beta chains kept. Rows with one shared CDR3 protein collapse into an entry with the most common genes and DNA. Clone size and V and J calls follow TCRdb, not the original study. Present in this sample are around 21,000 distinct CDR3 sequences, about a third of which were seen just once. The ten largest clonotypes hold less than 30% of the sample.

From cysteine to phenylalanine, the CDR3 is 15 amino acids long. Solely the CDR3 DNA is kept, with 45 bases framed from the first base. Taken from the germline V gene (reference sequence), the CDR1 and CDR2 loops are DFQATT and SNEGSKA. The V end loses 2 bases and the J end loses 1 base, and a stretch of 12 bases separates them. Sample time point, as interpreted from the label and publication: five sample-tagged time points from pre-transplant (day -1) to day 368 post-transplant, pooled. Thawed PBMC were stimulated with a CMV IE-1 overlapping peptide library for about 12 hours, with no transport inhibitors added. After being thawed and rested overnight, the cells were stimulated in R10 medium along with CD28/CD49d costimulation. The IE-1 peptide library was composed of 15-amino-acid peptides with overlaps of 11 amino acids. Each time point was barcoded using BD Single-Cell Multiplexing Kit Sample Tags, after which the barcoded samples were pooled and stained with oligo-conjugated anti-CD45RA plus sorting antibodies. A BD FACSAria III was used to sort CMV-responsive CD8+CD137+ and CD4+CD154+ T cells at 4-way purity. Blood was drawn into EDTA vacutainers and was processed by Ficoll gradient within 1-24 hours.

A few counts support this clonotype. Its recognized antigen is unknown. Base qualities were left out, and no much larger clone turns up one base away. Study-level results and caveats: A larger share of large clones was made up of TEMRA cells, and in the seven largest clones (1904 cells) aged and TEMRA cells were gained while TCM cells were lost. Post-transplant increases in aged-phenotype cells were observed regardless of clone size, following viremia and occurring earlier in large clones (days 200-264) than in small clones. CD57 was not measured in the sequencing data, so a conservative gene-based aging definition was used instead.

The source of this sequence is a female donor who had a heart transplant and CMV viremia. This receptor chain uses TRBV20-1 and TRBJ2-4; the D segment is perhaps TRBD1 or TRBD2, each sharing 5 matched bases. The specimen was CMV peptide-activated CD4+ and CD8+ T cells sorted from blood, collected at five time points, pooled. In the paper's terms, the cell subset or site label means: sorted CD8+CD137+ and CD4+CD154+ T cells after approximately 12 h CMV IE-1 peptide stimulation. The CDR3 reads as follows: CSARLHGAAKNIQYF. In nucleotides, the sequence is TGCAGTGCTAGACTGCACGGGGCGGCCAAAAACATTCAGTACTTC.